This T cell receptor (beta chain) was retrieved from a study of blood T cell repertoires in COVID-19. Study as a whole: Researchers got acute and convalescent COVID-19 samples from the United States, Italy and Spain. Nucleic acid was either cDNA or gDNA, and it came from T cells, B-cell-depleted T cells, or PBMCs.

Germline CDR1 and CDR2: LGHDT and YNNKEL (reference sequence). The CDR3 has 14 amino acids. V was pared by 4 bases and J by 1 base, with 10 bases between. Authors' analysis steps: Nucleated cell counts were estimated from reference gene primer amplification. TCRdb's copy holds only in-frame clones and misses some; the assay was immunoSEQ multiplex PCR. Clonal size and the V and J genes are those of that table, whereas D and trimming came from the DNA. The table records about 300,000 clones, around 88% of them present only once. This sequence was found in a woman between 50 and 59 years old with acute or convalescent COVID-19. The chain uses TRBV3-1 (or the pseudogene TRBV3-2) and TRBJ2-5; a possible D gene is TRBD2 (5 bases). Material: peripheral blood. In DNA form, the CDR3 reads TGTGCCAGCAGCCCCAGCGGAATCCAAGAGACCCAGTACTTC. It codes for CASSPSGIQETQYF.